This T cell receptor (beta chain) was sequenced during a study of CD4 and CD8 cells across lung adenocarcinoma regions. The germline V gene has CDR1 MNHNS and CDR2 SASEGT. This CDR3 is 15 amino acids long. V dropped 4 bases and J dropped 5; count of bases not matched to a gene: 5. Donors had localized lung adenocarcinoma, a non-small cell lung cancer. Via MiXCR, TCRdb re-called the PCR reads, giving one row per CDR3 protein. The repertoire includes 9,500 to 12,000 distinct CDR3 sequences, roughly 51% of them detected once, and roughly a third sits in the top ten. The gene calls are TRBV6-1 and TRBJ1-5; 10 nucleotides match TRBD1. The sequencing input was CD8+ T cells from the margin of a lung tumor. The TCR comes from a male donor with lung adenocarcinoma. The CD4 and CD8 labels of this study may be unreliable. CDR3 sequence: CASSGDRGLYQPQHF. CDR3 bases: TGTGCCAGCAGTGGGGACAGGGGTTTATATCAGCCCCAGCATTTT.